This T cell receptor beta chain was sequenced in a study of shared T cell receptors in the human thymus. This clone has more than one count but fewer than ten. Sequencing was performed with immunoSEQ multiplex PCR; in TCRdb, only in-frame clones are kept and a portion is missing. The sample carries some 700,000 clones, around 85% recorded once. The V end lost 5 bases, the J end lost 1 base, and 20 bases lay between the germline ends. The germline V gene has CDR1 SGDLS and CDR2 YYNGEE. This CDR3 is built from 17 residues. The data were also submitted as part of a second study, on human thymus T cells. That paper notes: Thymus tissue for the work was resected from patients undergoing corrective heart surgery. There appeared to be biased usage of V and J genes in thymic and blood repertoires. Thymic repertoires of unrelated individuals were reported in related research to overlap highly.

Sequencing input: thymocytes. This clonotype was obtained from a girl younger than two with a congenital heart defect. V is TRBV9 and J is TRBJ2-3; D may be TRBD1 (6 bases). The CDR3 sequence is CASSERTAPPGTDTQYF. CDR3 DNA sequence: TGTGCCAGCAGTGAACGGACAGCCCCACCGGGCACAGATACGCAGTATTTT.